The rows below give T cell receptor beta chains drawn from one sample of a study of cytomegalovirus exposure and HLA in healthy donors. TCRdb keeps only in-frame clones here, not all; method: immunoSEQ multiplex PCR. The table lists about 140,000 clones, about 77% of them singletons. Material: PBMCs. These receptors were collected from a female donor in good health and CMV-seronegative. The CDR3 runs from the conserved cysteine through the conserved F or W. The D gene is left open where the match is weak. Only some rows state a clone size, as once, few, many or a class for expanded clones.

V	J	size	D	CDR3	DNA
TRBV6-1	TRBJ1-4	few	.	CASSEGQINEKLFF	TGTGCCAGCAGTGAAGGGCAGATTAATGAAAAACTGTTTTTT
TRBV10-1	TRBJ2-3	.	TRBD2	CASSETAGGDTQYF	TGCGCCAGCAGTGAGACAGCGGGAGGAGATACGCAGTATTTT
TRBV2	TRBJ2-2	.	.	CASSDNGLSKGYTGELFF	TGTGCCAGCAGTGACAATGGACTATCGAAGGGGTACACCGGGGAGCTGTTTTTT
TRBV19	TRBJ1-2	.	.	CASSIGTAEGYGYTF	TGTGCCAGTAGTATAGGGACCGCTGAGGGCTATGGCTACACCTTC
TRBV5-1	TRBJ2-7	.	.	CASSLDTGENEQYF	TGCGCCAGCAGTCTGGACACCGGTGAGAACGAGCAGTACTTC
TRBV10-1	TRBJ2-7	.	.	CASSESWLGEQYF	TGCGCCAGCAGTGAGTCATGGCTCGGGGAGCAGTACTTC
TRBV28	TRBJ2-7	.	TRBD1	CASSLPRTGHSYEQYF	TGTGCCAGCAGTTTACCCAGGACAGGTCACTCCTACGAGCAGTACTTC
TRBV5-5	TRBJ1-3	once	.	CASSLDRQPSGNTIYF	TGTGCCAGCAGCTTGGATCGACAGCCGTCTGGAAACACCATATATTTT
TRBV13	TRBJ2-7	.	.	CASSFRTASYEQYF	TGTGCCAGCAGCTTCCGTACAGCATCCTACGAGCAGTACTTC
TRBV19	TRBJ2-6	.	.	CASSSSAISGANVLTF	TGTGCCAGTAGTAGCTCAGCGATCTCTGGGGCCAACGTCCTGACTTTC
TRBV6-1	TRBJ1-2	.	TRBD1	CASRIPRGLYGYTF	TGTGCCAGCAGGATCCCCAGGGGGCTATATGGCTACACCTTC
TRBV7-9	TRBJ1-2	.	TRBD1	CASRFGGDRLNYGYTF	TGTGCCAGCAGGTTCGGGGGGGACAGACTAAACTATGGCTACACCTTC
TRBV13	TRBJ2-7	.	TRBD1	CASSPPGTGSYEQYF	TGTGCCAGCAGCCCGCCCGGGACAGGGTCCTACGAGCAGTACTTC
TRBV5-6	TRBJ2-7	.	.	CASSRSKIFCEQYF	TGTGCCAGCAGCCGCTCCAAGATATTCTGCGAGCAGTACTTC
TRBV18	TRBJ2-7	.	TRBD2	CASSGTASGILHEQYF	TGTGCCAGCTCAGGGACGGCTAGCGGGATACTCCACGAGCAGTACTTC
TRBV2	TRBJ2-7	.	TRBD1	CASRLPGQGIHEQYF	TGTGCCAGCAGGCTCCCGGGACAGGGGATCCACGAGCAGTACTTC
TRBV5-8	TRBJ1-1	.	TRBD1	CASSPWTGANTEAFF	TGTGCCAGCAGCCCCTGGACAGGGGCGAACACTGAAGCTTTCTTT
TRBV6-1	TRBJ2-5	.	.	CASLSQIQETQYF	TGTGCCAGCTTATCTCAGATACAAGAGACCCAGTACTTC
TRBV27	TRBJ2-4	.	.	CASSRPGAGKNIQYF	TGTGCCAGCAGTCGCCCAGGGGCTGGGAAAAACATTCAGTACTTC
TRBV19	TRBJ1-6	.	.	CASTSESSYNSPLHF	TGTGCCAGTACCTCAGAAAGCTCCTATAATTCACCCCTCCACTTT
TRBV7-8	TRBJ1-4	.	.	CASSLDRAFNEKLFF	TGTGCCAGCAGCTTAGACAGGGCGTTTAATGAAAAACTGTTTTTT
TRBV5-1	TRBJ1-4	.	.	CASSLTTNGPSEEKLFF	TGCGCCAGCAGCTTGACGACTAACGGACCCTCAGAGGAAAAACTGTTTTTT
TRBV19	TRBJ1-1	medium-sized	.	CATGTSMNTEAFF	TGTGCCACCGGGACATCTATGAACACTGAAGCTTTCTTT
TRBV2	TRBJ1-5	.	.	CASTRDSNQPQHF	TGTGCCAGCACCAGGGATAGCAATCAGCCCCAGCATTTT
TRBV18	TRBJ2-1	once	.	CASSPRGGSSYNEQFF	TGTGCCAGCTCACCTAGAGGGGGAAGCTCCTACAATGAGCAGTTCTTC
TRBV7-6	TRBJ2-7	.	.	CASSLGLGFYEQYF	TGTGCCAGCAGCTTAGGACTAGGATTCTACGAGCAGTACTTC
TRBV7-7	TRBJ2-5	.	TRBD2	CASSRGTSGGAGETQYF	TGTGCCAGCAGCCGAGGGACTAGCGGGGGGGCAGGGGAGACCCAGTACTTC
TRBV9	TRBJ2-5	.	.	CASSVAAAGETQYF	TGTGCCAGCAGCGTAGCGGCCGCGGGGGAGACCCAGTACTTC
TRBV6-6	TRBJ1-6	.	TRBD1	CASGTGQDNSPLHF	TGTGCAAGTGGGACGGGACAGGATAATTCACCCCTCCACTTT
TRBV6-6	TRBJ1-3	.	.	CASSGQNSSGNTIYF	TGTGCCAGCAGCGGACAGAACTCCTCTGGAAACACCATATATTTT
TRBV6-5	TRBJ1-1	.	.	CASRGGVTLNTEAFF	TGTGCCAGCCGGGGGGGGGTAACTTTGAACACTGAAGCTTTCTTT
TRBV5-6	TRBJ2-1	.	.	CASSRGTDQQFF	TGTGCCAGCAGCCGCGGGACAGACCAGCAGTTCTTC
TRBV7-2	TRBJ2-1	.	.	CASSSQLFSYNEQFF	TGTGCCAGCAGCTCTCAACTTTTCTCCTACAATGAGCAGTTCTTC
TRBV27	TRBJ1-2	.	.	CASSFSSDSHYYGYTF	TGTGCCAGCAGTTTTTCCTCGGACAGCCATTACTATGGCTACACCTTC
TRBV27	TRBJ2-2	.	.	CASSLSTAIGELFF	TGTGCCAGCAGTTTATCGACAGCGATCGGGGAGCTGTTTTTT
TRBV6-5	TRBJ2-7	.	TRBD1	CATSRQGEIDEQYF	TGTGCCACCTCAAGACAGGGAGAAATCGACGAGCAGTACTTC
TRBV29-1	TRBJ1-3	.	.	CSVENNGNTIYF	TGCAGCGTGGAAAACAATGGAAACACCATATATTTT
TRBV14	TRBJ1-2	.	TRBD1	CASSQDSRTGAYGYTF	TGTGCCAGCAGCCAAGATTCCCGGACAGGGGCCTATGGCTACACCTTC
TRBV19	TRBJ1-1	.	.	CASSIDYAVLRF	TGTGCCAGTAGTATAGATTACGCTGTTTTGCGCTTT
TRBV19	TRBJ2-2	.	.	CASSTVANTGELFF	TGTGCCAGTAGTACGGTCGCGAACACCGGGGAGCTGTTTTTT
TRBV5-6	TRBJ2-7	.	.	CASSLEEDYEQYF	TGTGCCAGCAGCTTGGAGGAGGACTACGAGCAGTACTTC
TRBV27	TRBJ1-1	.	TRBD1	CASSVTGTVNTEAFF	TGTGCCAGCAGTGTTACCGGGACAGTGAACACTGAAGCTTTCTTT
TRBV29-1	TRBJ1-1	.	TRBD1	CSAPTGGTEAFF	TGCAGCGCACCGACAGGGGGCACTGAAGCTTTCTTT
TRBV7-2	TRBJ1-1	.	.	CASSLGGVRGEAFF	TGTGCCAGCAGCTTAGGGGGGGTAAGAGGTGAAGCTTTCTTT
TRBV27	TRBJ2-5	.	TRBD2	CASSLPSSGGSPEYQETQYF	TGTGCCAGCAGTTTACCTTCTAGCGGGGGAAGCCCCGAATACCAAGAGACCCAGTACTTC
TRBV27	TRBJ1-1	.	.	CASSLQGTEAFF	TGTGCCAGCAGTTTACAGGGGACTGAAGCTTTCTTT
TRBV6-5	TRBJ2-7	once	TRBD2	CASSSTSGSYEQYF	TGTGCCAGCAGTTCAACTAGCGGGTCCTACGAGCAGTACTTC
TRBV7-3	TRBJ1-2	.	TRBD1	CASSPGQGAHYGYTF	TGTGCCAGCAGCCCCGGACAGGGGGCTCACTATGGCTACACCTTC
TRBV9	TRBJ2-3	.	.	CASSEPLAPSGDTQYF	TGTGCCAGCAGCGAACCACTAGCACCCTCTGGGGATACGCAGTATTTT
TRBV27	TRBJ2-7	.	TRBD2	CASNKREGHNEQYF	TGTGCCAGTAATAAGCGGGAGGGCCACAACGAGCAGTACTTC
TRBV27	TRBJ2-1	.	TRBD2	CASTPLGPSGSDEQFF	TGTGCCAGCACTCCTTTGGGGCCTAGCGGGAGTGATGAGCAGTTCTTC
TRBV6-5	TRBJ1-1	.	.	CASRRVETEAFF	TGTGCCAGCAGGCGAGTAGAGACTGAAGCTTTCTTT
TRBV6-4	TRBJ2-1	.	.	CASSDSKSSREQFF	TGTGCCAGCAGTGACTCGAAGTCCTCGAGGGAGCAGTTCTTC
TRBV7-3	TRBJ1-1	once	.	CASSSTSGINTEAFF	TGTGCCAGCAGCTCAACTTCGGGAATCAACACTGAAGCTTTCTTT
TRBV7-9	TRBJ2-2	.	TRBD2	CSSSHRTSGNGELFF	TGTTCCAGCAGCCACCGGACTAGCGGGAACGGGGAGCTGTTTTTT